The sample holds many counts of the clone carrying this T cell receptor (beta chain). Its antigen is unidentified. These data originate in a study of identical twins. There are 14 residues in the CDR3. CDR1 and CDR2 (germline): MNHEY, SVGAGI. V lost 4 bases, J lost 2 bases, and 11 bases lay in between. Study-wide results and caveats: Out-of-frame beta chain sequences displayed weaker excess sharing between twins.

Healthy Caucasians, and only they, were the donors. TCRdb re-derived calls from the 5' RACE reads in MiXCR, one entry per CDR3 protein. Seen here are 200,000 to 250,000 distinct CDR3 sequences, 6% to 7% observed once, and the top ten hold roughly 15%. These data are also associated with another study on T cells expressing NK-cell markers.

This TCR was recovered from a woman aged 18-29 years in good health. Input material: CD8+ T cells sorted from blood. The chain recombines TRBV6-5 with TRBJ2-5; D may be TRBD1 or TRBD2 (6 bases each). The CDR3 loop reads CASSSRGVQETQYF. The CDR3, as DNA: TGTGCCAGCAGTTCGAGGGGGGTTCAAGAGACCCAGTACTTC.